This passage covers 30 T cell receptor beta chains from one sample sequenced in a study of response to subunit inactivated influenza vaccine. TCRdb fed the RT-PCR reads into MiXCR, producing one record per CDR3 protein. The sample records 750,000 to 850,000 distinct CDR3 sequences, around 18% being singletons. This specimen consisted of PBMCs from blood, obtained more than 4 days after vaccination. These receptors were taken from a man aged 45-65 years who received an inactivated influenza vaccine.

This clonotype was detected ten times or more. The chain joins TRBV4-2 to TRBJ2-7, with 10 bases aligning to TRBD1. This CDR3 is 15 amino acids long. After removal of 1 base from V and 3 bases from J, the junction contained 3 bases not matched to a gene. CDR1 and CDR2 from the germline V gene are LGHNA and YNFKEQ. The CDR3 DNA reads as TGTGCCAGCAGCCAAGCCGGGACAGGGGTCTACGAGCAGTACTTC. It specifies CASSQAGTGVYEQYF.

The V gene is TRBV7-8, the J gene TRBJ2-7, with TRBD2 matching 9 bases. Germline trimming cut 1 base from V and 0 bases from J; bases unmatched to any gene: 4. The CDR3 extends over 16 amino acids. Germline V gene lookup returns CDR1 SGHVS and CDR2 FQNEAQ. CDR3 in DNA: TGTGCCAGCAGCTTAGGCGCGGGGGGGAGCTCCTACGAGCAGTACTTC. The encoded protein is CASSLGAGGSSYEQYF.

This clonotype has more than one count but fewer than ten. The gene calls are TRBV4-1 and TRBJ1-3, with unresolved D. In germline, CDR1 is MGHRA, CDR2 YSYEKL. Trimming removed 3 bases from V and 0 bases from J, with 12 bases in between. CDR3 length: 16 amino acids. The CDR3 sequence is CASSQTWRISGNTIYF. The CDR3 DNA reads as TGCGCCAGCAGCCAGACTTGGCGGATCTCTGGAAACACCATATATTTT.

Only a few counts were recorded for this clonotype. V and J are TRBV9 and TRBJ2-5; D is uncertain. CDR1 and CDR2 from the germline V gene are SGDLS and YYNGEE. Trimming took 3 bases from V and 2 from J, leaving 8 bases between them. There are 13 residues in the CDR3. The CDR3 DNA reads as TGTGCCAGCAGCGAGACTGCGCAAGAGACCCAGTACTTC. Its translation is CASSETAQETQYF.

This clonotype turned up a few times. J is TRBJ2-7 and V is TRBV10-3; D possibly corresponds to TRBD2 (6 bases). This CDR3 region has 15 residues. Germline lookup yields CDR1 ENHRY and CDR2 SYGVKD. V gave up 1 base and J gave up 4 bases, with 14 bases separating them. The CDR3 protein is CAISELEGPGYEQYF. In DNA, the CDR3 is TGTGCCATCAGTGAGTTGGAGGGCCCGGGGTACGAGCAGTACTTC.

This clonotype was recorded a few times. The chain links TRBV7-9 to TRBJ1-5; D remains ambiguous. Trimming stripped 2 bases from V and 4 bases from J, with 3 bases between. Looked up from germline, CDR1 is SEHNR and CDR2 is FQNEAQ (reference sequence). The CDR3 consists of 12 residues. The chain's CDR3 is CASSLKNQPQHF. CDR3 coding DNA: TGTGCCAGCAGCTTAAAGAATCAGCCCCAGCATTTT.

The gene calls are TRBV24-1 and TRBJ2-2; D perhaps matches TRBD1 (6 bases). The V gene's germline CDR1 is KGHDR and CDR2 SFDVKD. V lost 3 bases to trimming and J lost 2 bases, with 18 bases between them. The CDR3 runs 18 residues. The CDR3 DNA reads TGTGCCACCAGTGATCTCCACTCCGGGACACTCAACACCGGGGAGCTGTTTTTT. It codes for CATSDLHSGTLNTGELFF.

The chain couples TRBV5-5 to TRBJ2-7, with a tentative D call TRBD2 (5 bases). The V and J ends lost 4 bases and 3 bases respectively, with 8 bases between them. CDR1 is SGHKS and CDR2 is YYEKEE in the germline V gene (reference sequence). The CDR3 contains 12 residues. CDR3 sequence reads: CASSKGDYEQYF. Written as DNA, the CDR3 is TGTGCCAGCAGCAAGGGAGACTACGAGCAGTACTTC. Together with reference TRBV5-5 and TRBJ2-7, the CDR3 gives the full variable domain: DAGVTQSPTHLIKTRGQQVTLRCSPISGHKSVSWYQQVLGQGPQFIFQYYEKEERGRGNFPDRFSARQFPNYSSELNVNALLLGDSALYLCASSKGDYEQYFGPGTRLTVT.

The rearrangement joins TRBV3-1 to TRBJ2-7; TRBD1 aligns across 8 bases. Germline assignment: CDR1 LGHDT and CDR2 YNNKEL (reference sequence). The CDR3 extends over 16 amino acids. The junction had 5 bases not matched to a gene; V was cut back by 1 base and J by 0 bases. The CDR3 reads CASSQGVTGVSYEQYF. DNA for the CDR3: TGTGCCAGCAGCCAAGGGGTGACAGGGGTCTCCTACGAGCAGTACTTC.

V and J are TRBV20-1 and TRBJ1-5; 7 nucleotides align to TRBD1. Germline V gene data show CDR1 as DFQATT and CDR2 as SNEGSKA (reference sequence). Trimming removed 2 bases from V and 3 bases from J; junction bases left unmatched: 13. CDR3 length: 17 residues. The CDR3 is CSARRARGTDYNQPQHF. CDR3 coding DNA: TGCAGTGCTAGAAGGGCCCGTGGGACAGATTACAATCAGCCCCAGCATTTT.

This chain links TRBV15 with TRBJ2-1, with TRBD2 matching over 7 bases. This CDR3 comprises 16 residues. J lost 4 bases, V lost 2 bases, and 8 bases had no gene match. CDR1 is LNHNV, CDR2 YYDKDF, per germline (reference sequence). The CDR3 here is CATSRNVGLGYNEQFF. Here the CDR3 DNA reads TGTGCCACCAGCAGAAATGTCGGACTAGGTTACAATGAGCAGTTCTTC. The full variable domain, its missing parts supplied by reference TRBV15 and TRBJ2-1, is DAMVIQNPRYQVTQFGKPVTLSCSQTLNHNVMYWYQQKSSQAPKLLFHYYDKDFNNEADTPDNFQSRRPNTSFCFLDIRSPGLGDTAMYLCATSRNVGLGYNEQFFGPGTRLTVL.

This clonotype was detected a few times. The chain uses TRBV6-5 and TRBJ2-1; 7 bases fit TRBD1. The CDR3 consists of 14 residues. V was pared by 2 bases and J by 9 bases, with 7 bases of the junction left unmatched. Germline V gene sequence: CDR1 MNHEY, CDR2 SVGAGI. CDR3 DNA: TGTGCCAGCAGTTACGGCCAGGGGGATCGTGAGCAGTTCTTC. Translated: CASSYGQGDREQFF.

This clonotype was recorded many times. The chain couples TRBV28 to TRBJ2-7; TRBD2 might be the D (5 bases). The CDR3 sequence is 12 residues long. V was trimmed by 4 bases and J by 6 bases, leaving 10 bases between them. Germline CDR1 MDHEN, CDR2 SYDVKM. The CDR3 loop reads CASSWAGGEQYF. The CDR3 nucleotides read TGTGCCAGCAGTTGGGCGGGCGGCGAGCAGTACTTC. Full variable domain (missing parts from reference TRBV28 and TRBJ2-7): DVKVTQSSRYLVKRTGEKVFLECVQDMDHENMFWYRQDPGLGLRLIYFSYDVKMKEKGDIPEGYSVSREKKERFSLILESASTNQTSMYLCASSWAGGEQYFGPGTRLTVT.

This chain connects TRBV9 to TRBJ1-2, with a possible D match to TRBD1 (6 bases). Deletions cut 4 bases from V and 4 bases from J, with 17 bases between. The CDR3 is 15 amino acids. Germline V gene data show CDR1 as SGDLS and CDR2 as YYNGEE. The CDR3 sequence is CASSKGQGSPYGYTF. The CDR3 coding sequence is TGTGCCAGCAGCAAAGGCCAGGGGTCCCCCTATGGCTACACCTTC.

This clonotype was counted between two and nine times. DNA of the CDR3: TGTGCCAGCAGTTGGGGACTAGCGGGAGACACAGATACGCAGTATTTT. Translated, it gives CASSWGLAGDTDTQYF. The gene calls are TRBV6-5 and TRBJ2-3; TRBD2 matches 14 bases. Trimming at V came to 4 bases and at J to 2 bases, leaving 2 bases not matched to a gene. The CDR3 is made up of 16 amino acids. Per germline, CDR1 MNHEY and CDR2 SVGAGI.

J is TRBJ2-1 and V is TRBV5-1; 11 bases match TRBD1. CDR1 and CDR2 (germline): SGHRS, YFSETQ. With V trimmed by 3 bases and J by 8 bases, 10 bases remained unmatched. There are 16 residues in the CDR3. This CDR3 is CASSWAGQGEGDEQFF. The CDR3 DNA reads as TGCGCCAGCAGCTGGGCGGGACAGGGGGAAGGGGATGAGCAGTTCTTC.

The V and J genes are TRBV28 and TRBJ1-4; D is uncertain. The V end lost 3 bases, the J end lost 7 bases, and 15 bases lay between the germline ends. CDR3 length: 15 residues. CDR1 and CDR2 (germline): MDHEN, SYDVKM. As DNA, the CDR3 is TGTGCCAGCAGTTTTCGGCTAAGTGGTGCTGAAAAACTGTTTTTT. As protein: CASSFRLSGAEKLFF.

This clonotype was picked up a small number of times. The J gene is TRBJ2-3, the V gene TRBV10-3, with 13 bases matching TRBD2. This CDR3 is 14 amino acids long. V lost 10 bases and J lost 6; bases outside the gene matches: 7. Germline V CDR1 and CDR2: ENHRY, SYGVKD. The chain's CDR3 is CATLRTSGGDTQYF. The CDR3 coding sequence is TGTGCCACCTTAAGGACTAGCGGGGGTGATACGCAGTATTTT.

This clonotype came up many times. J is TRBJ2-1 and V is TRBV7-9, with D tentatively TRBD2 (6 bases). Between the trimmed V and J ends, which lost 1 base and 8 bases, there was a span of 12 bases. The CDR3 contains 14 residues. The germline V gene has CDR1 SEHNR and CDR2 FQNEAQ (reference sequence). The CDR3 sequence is CASSLVPGADEQFF. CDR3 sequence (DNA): TGTGCCAGCAGCTTAGTCCCGGGAGCCGATGAGCAGTTCTTC.

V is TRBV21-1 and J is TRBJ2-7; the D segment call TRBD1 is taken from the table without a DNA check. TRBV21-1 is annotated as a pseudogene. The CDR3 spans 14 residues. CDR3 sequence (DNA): TGTGCCAGCAACTCCCGCGACAGGAGCTACGAGCAGTACTTC. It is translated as CASNSRDRSYEQYF.

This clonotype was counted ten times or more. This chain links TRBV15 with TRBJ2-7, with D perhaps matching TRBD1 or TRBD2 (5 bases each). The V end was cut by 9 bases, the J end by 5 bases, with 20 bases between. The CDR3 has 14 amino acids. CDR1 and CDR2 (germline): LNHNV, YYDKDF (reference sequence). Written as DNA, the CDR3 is TGTGCCACATCCCGGGACCTTTACAAGGACGAGCAGTACTTC. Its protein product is CATSRDLYKDEQYF. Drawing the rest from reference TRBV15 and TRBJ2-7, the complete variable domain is DAMVIQNPRYQVTQFGKPVTLSCSQTLNHNVMYWYQQKSSQAPKLLFHYYDKDFNNEADTPDNFQSRRPNTSFCFLDIRSPGLGDTAMYLCATSRDLYKDEQYFGPGTRLTVT.

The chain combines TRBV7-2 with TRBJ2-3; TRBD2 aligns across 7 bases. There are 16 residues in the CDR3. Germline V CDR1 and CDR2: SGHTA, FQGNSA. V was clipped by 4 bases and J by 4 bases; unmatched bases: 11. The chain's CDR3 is CASSSRLAVSADTQYF. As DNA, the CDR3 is TGTGCCAGCAGCTCCCGACTAGCCGTCTCCGCAGATACGCAGTATTTT.

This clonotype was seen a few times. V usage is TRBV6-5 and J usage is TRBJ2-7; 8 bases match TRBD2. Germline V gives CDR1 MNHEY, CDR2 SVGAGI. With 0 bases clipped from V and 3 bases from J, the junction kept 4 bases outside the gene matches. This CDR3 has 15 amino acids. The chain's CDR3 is CASSYSILAVYEQYF. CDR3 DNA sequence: TGTGCCAGCAGTTACTCGATACTAGCGGTCTACGAGCAGTACTTC.

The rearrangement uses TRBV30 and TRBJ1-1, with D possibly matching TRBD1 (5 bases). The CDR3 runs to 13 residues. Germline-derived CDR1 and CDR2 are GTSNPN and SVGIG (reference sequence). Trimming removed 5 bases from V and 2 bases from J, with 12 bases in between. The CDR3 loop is CAWETGFNTEAFF. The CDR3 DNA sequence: TGTGCCTGGGAAACAGGCTTCAACACTGAAGCTTTCTTT. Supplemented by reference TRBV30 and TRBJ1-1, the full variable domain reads SQTIHQWPATLVQPVGSPLSLECTVEGTSNPNLYWYRQAAGRGLQLLFYSVGIGQISSEVPQNLSASRPQDRQFILSSKKLLLSDSGFYLCAWETGFNTEAFFGQGTRLTVV.

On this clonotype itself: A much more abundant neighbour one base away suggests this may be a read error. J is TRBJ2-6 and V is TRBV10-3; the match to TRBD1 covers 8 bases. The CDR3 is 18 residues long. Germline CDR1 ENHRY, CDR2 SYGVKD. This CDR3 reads CAIRGQGAPYSGANVLSF. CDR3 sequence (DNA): TGTGCCATCAGGGGTCAGGGGGCTCCCTACTCTGGGGCCAACGTCCTGTCTTTC.

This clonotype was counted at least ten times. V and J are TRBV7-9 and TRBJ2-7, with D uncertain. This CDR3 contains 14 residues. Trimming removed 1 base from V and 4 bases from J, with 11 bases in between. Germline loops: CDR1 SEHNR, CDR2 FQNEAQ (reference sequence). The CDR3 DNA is TGTGCCAGCAGCTTAGGGCTACCCCCTTACGAGCAGTACTTC. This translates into CASSLGLPPYEQYF.

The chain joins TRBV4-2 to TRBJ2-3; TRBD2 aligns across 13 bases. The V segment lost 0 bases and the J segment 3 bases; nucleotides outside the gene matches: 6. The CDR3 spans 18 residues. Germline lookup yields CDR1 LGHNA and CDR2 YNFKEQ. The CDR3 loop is CASSQDWTSGSGTDTQYF. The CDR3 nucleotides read TGTGCCAGCAGCCAAGACTGGACTAGCGGGAGTGGGACAGATACGCAGTATTTT.

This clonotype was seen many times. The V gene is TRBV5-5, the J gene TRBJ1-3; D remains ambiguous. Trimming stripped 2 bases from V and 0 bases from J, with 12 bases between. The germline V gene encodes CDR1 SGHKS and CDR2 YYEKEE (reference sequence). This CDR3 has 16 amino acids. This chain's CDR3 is CASSLAAQNSGNTIYF. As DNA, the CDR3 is TGTGCCAGCAGCTTAGCCGCACAAAACTCTGGAAACACCATATATTTT.

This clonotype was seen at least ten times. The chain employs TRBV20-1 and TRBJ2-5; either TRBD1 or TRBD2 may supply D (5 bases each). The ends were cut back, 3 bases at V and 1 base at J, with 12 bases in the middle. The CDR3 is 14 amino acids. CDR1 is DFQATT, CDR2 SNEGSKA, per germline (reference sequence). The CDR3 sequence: CSASGGDFQETQYF. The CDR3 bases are TGCAGTGCTAGTGGGGGTGACTTCCAAGAGACCCAGTACTTC.

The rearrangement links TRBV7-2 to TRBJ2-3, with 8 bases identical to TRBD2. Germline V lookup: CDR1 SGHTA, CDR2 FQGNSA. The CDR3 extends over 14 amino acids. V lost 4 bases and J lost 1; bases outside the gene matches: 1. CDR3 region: CASSYGGGTDTQYF. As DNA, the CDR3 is TGTGCCAGCAGCTACGGGGGGGGCACAGATACGCAGTATTTT.